This T cell receptor (beta chain) was obtained from a study of brain T cells in children with intractable seizures. Trimming removed 4 bases from V and 7 bases from J, with 7 bases in between. CDR1 and CDR2 from the germline V gene are MGHRA and YSYEKL. The CDR3 runs to 11 residues. At least one anti-epileptic drug was given before surgery. TCRdb's copy holds only in-frame clones and misses some; the assay was immunoSEQ multiplex PCR. The table has 78,000 or so clones, about 90% seen once. Source: peripheral blood, taken at surgery. The chain combines TRBV4-1 with TRBJ1-1; D gene unclear. This TCR was recovered from a girl aged 2 to 10 with Rasmussen encephalitis and intractable seizures. The CDR3 sequence is CASSRDREAFF. Here the CDR3 DNA reads TGCGCCAGCAGCCGCGACCGTGAAGCTTTCTTT.